This TCR beta chain derives from a study of blood T cell repertoires in COVID-19. Study overall: Acute and convalescent COVID-19 specimens originated in the United States, Italy and Spain. The cDNA or gDNA used as material had been derived from T cells, B-cell-depleted T cells, or PBMCs.

Many counts were recorded for this clone. Germline V lookup: CDR1 MNHEY, CDR2 SMNVEV (reference sequence). The CDR3 is 14 amino acids. The V end lost 4 bases, the J end lost 0 bases, and 6 bases lay between the germline ends. Authors' analysis steps: Nucleated cell counts were estimated from reference gene primer amplification. Libraries were prepared by immunoSEQ multiplex PCR; TCRdb keeps only in-frame clonotypes and omits some of them. D and trimming come from the DNA, and the V and J calls and clone size come from that table. Here the sample spans roughly 100,000 clones, around 74% being singletons.

This TCR came from a woman aged 70 to 79 with acute or convalescent COVID-19. This sequence joins TRBV27 and TRBJ1-4; no clear D gene. Sequencing used peripheral blood. CDR3 sequence (DNA): TGTGCCAGCAGTTCCGTAGCAACTAATGAAAAACTGTTTTTT. This codes for CASSSVATNEKLFF.